This entry is about one TCR beta chain. Antigen unknown. Between the trimmed V and J ends, which lost 1 base and 6 bases, there was a span of 13 bases. There are 14 residues in the CDR3. Germline V gene data show CDR1 as SGHTA and CDR2 as FQGNSA. The PCR contained 60 Vbeta and 13 Jbeta primers. The data were produced by immunoSEQ multiplex PCR, yet TCRdb's version contains in-frame clones alone and is incomplete. The data contain a few hundred thousand clones, around 81% of them singletons. The source of the sample is a study of cytomegalovirus exposure and HLA in healthy donors. Findings and caveats of the study: Whilst most TCR sequences proved rare, a subset of public TCRs occurred across many donors. The study had only CMV serostatus as immune exposure information. Productive status was seen about 90% or about 30% of the time for most TCR beta V segments in an earlier analysis. Most CMV-associated TCR beta chains were later found to appear HLA-restricted.

The rearrangement uses TRBV7-2 and TRBJ2-7; a weak D match, TRBD1 (5 bases). The sample taken for sequencing was PBMCs. The TCR comes from a woman in her sixties in good health and CMV-seropositive. The DNA for the CDR3 is TGTGCCAGCAGCTTAGTGGGGCTCGGCCGCGAGCAGTACTTC. Protein: CASSLVGLGREQYF.